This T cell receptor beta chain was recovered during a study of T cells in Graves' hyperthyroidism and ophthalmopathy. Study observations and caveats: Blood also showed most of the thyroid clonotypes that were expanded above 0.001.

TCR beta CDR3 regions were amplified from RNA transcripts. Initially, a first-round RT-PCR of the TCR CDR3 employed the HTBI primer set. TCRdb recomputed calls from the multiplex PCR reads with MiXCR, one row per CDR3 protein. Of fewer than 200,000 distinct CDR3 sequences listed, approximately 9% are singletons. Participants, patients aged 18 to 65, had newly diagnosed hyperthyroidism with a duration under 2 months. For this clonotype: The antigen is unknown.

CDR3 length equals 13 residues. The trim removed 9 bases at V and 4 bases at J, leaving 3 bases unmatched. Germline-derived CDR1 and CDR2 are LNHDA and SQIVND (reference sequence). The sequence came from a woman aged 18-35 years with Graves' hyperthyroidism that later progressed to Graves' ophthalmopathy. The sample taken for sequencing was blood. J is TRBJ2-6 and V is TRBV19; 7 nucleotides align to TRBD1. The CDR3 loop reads CASRGNGANVLTF. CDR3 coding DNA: TGTGCCAGCAGGGGGAACGGGGCCAACGTCCTGACTTTC.